The source of this T cell receptor beta chain is a study of blood T cell repertoires in COVID-19. The length of the CDR3 is 13 residues. CDR1 LNHDA and CDR2 SQIVND come from the germline V gene (reference sequence). Trimming removed 6 bases at V and 2 bases at J, with 10 bases between. Generated by immunoSEQ multiplex PCR, the TCRdb table keeps only in-frame clones and is missing some. This repertoire shows tens of thousands of clones, 81% found once; its top ten account for less than 65%. The chain joins TRBV19 to TRBJ2-5, with a possible D match to TRBD1 (6 bases). The TCR originated in a man aged 50 to 60 with active or convalescent COVID-19. Specimen: peripheral blood. The CDR3 DNA reads as TGTGCCAGTAGCTGGGACACACAAGAGACCCAGTACTTC. Its protein is CASSWDTQETQYF.